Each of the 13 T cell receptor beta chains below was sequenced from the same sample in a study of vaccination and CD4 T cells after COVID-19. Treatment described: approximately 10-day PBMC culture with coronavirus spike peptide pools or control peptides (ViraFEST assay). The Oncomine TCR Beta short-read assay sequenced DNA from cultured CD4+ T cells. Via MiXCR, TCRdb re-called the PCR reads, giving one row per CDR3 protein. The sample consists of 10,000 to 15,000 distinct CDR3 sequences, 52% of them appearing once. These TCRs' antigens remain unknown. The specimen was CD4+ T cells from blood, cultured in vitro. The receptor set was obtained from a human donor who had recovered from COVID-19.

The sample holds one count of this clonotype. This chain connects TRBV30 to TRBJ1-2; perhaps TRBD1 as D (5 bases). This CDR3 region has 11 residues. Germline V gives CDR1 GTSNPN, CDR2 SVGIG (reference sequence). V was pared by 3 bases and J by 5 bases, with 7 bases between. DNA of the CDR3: TGTGCCTGGAGCGGGGGGTATGGCTACACCTTC. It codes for CAWSGGYGYTF.

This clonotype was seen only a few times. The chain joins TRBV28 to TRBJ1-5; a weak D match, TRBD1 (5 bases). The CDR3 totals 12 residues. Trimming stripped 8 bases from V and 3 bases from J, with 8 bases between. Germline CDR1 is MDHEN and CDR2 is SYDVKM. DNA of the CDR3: TGTGCCAGCGGGACCGTCAATCAGCCCCAGCATTTT. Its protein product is CASGTVNQPQHF.

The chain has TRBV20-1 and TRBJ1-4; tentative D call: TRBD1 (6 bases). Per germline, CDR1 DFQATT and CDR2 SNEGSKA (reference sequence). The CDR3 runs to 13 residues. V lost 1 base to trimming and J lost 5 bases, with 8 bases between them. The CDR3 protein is CSARVDSNEKLFF. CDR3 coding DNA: TGCAGTGCTAGAGTGGACAGCAATGAAAAACTGTTTTTT.

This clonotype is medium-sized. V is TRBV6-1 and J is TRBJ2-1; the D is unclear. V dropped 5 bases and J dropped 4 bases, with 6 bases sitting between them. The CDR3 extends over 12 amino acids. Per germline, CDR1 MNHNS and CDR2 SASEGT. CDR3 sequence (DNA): TGTGCCAGCAGTCGACGGTACAATGAGCAGTTCTTC. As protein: CASSRRYNEQFF.

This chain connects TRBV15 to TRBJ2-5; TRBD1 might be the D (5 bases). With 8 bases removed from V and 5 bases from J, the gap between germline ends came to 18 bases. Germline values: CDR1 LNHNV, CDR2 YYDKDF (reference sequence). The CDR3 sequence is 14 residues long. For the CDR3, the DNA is TGTGCCACCGGACCCCCAGGGAACTCCGAGACCCAGTACTTC. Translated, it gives CATGPPGNSETQYF.

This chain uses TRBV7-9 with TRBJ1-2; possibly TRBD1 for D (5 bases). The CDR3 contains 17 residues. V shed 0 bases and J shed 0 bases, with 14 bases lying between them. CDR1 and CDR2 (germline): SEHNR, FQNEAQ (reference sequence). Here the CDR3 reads CASSLAAQGATNYGYTF. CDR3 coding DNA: TGTGCCAGCAGCTTAGCGGCCCAGGGAGCCACTAACTATGGCTACACCTTC.

This chain's CDR3 is CASSYRGQGVHEQYF. CDR3 DNA sequence: TGTGCCAGCAGTTACCGGGGACAGGGGGTCCACGAGCAGTACTTC. The chain links TRBV6-5 to TRBJ2-7; 11 bases align to TRBD1. Trimming cost V 2 bases and J 5 bases; bases outside gene matches: 5. The CDR3 covers 15 residues. The germline CDR1 and CDR2 sequences are MNHEY and SVGAGI.

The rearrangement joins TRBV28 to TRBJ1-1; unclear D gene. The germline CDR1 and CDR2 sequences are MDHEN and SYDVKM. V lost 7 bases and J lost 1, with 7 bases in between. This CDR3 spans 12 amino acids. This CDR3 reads CASTRENTEAFF. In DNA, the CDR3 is TGTGCCAGCACTAGAGAGAACACTGAAGCTTTCTTT. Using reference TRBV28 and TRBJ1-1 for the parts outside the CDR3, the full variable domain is DVKVTQSSRYLVKRTGEKVFLECVQDMDHENMFWYRQDPGLGLRLIYFSYDVKMKEKGDIPEGYSVSREKKERFSLILESASTNQTSMYLCASTRENTEAFFGQGTRLTVV.

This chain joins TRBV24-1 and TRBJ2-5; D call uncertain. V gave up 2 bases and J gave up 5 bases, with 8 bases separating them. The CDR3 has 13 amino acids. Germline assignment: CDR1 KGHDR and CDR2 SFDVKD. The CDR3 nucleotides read TGTGCCACCAGTGATTCCCCGTCGGAGACCCAGTACTTC. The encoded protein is CATSDSPSETQYF.

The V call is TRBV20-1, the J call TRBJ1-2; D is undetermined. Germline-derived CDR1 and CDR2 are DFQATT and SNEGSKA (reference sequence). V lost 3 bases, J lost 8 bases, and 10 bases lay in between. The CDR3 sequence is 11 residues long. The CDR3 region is CSAREWYGYTF. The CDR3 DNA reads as TGCAGTGCTAGGGAGTGGTACGGCTACACCTTC.

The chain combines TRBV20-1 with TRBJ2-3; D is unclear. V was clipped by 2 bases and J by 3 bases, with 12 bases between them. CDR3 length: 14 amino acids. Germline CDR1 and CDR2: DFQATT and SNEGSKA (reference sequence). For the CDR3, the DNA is TGCAGTGCTAGACCCACTTTGTGGACAGATACGCAGTATTTT. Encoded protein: CSARPTLWTDTQYF.

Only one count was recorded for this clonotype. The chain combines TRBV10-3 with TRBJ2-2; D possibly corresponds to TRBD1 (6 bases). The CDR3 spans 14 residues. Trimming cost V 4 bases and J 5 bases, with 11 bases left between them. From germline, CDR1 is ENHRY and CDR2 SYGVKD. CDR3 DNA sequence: TGTGCCATCAGTGTAAGGGGGAGTACCGGGGAGCTGTTTTTT. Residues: CAISVRGSTGELFF.

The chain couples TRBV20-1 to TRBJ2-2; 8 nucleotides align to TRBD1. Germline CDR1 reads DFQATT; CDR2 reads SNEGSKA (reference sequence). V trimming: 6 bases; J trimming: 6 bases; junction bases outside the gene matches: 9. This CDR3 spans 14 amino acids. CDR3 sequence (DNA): TGCAGTGCGATCGATTCAGGGGGCTCCGGGGAGCTGTTTTTT. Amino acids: CSAIDSGGSGELFF.